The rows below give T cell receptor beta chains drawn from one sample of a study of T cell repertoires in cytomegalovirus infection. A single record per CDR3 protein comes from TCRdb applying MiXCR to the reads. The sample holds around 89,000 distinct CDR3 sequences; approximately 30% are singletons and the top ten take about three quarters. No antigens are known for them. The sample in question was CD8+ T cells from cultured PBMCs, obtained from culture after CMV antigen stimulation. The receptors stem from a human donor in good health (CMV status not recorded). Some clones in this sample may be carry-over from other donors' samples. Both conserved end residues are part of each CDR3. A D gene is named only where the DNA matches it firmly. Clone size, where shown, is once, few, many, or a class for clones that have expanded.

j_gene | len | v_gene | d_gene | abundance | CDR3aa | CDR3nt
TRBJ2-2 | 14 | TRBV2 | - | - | CASAVQTSTGELFF | TGTGCCAGCGCGGTCCAGACCTCAACCGGGGAGCTGTTTTTT
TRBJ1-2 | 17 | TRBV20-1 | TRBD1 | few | CSASRTLEWQGGDGYTF | TGCAGTGCTAGTCGGACGTTAGAGTGGCAGGGGGGTGACGGCTACACCTTC
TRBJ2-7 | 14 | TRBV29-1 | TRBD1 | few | CSVEGTGADYEQYF | TGCAGCGTTGAAGGGACAGGGGCCGACTACGAGCAGTACTTC
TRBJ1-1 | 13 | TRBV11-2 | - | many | CASSLDPNTEAFF | TGTGCCAGCAGCTTAGACCCGAACACTGAAGCTTTCTTT
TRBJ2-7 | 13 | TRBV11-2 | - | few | CASSLVDGGEQYF | TGTGCCAGCAGCTTAGTAGACGGGGGCGAGCAGTACTTC
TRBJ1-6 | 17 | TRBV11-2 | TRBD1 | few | CASSKDSRDRVNSPLHF | TGTGCCAGCAGCAAAGACTCCCGGGACAGGGTAAATTCACCCCTCCACTTT
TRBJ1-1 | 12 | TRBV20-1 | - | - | CSALRVNTEAFF | TGCAGTGCCCTCAGAGTTAACACTGAAGCTTTCTTT
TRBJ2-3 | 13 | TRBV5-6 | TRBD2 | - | CASSWRGADTQYF | TGTGCCAGCAGCTGGCGGGGGGCAGATACGCAGTATTTT
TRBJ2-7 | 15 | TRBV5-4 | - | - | CASSLAGRGTYEQYF | TGTGCCAGCAGCTTGGCCGGAAGAGGTACCTACGAGCAGTACTTC
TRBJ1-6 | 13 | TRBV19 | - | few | CASSIVTGDLLHF | TGTGCCAGTAGTATAGTTACGGGGGACCTCCTCCACTTT
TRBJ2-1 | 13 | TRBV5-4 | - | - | CASSDDTTWEQFF | TGTGCCAGCAGCGATGACACAACATGGGAGCAGTTCTTC
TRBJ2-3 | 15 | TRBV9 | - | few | CASSEEGVGTDTQYF | TGTGCCAGCAGCGAAGAGGGGGTGGGCACAGATACGCAGTATTTT
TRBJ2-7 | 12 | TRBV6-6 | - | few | CASSLQGTEQYF | TGTGCCAGCAGTCTCCAGGGTACCGAGCAGTACTTC
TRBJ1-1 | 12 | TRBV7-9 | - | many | CASSVSGTEAFF | TGTGCCAGCAGCGTCTCCGGGACCGAAGCTTTCTTT
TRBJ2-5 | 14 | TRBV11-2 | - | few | CASSLVGGQETQYF | TGTGCCAGCAGCCTTGTTGGTGGCCAAGAGACCCAGTACTTC
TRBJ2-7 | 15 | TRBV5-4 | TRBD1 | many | CASSFPTGGIYEQYF | TGTGCCAGCAGCTTCCCGACAGGGGGGATCTACGAGCAGTACTTC
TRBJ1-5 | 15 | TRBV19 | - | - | CATSMVRVRNQPQHF | TGTGCCACTTCGATGGTCAGGGTGAGGAATCAGCCCCAGCATTTT
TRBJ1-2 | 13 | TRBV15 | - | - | CATSLGRGDGYTF | TGTGCCACCAGCCTCGGCCGCGGGGATGGCTACACCTTC
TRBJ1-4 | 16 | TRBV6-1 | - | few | CASSDRQSFLNEKLFF | TGTGCCAGCAGTGACCGACAGAGTTTTCTTAATGAAAAACTGTTTTTT
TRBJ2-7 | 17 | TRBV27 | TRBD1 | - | CASSLSEGDRGSDEQYF | TGTGCCAGCAGTTTATCGGAGGGGGACAGGGGATCCGACGAGCAGTACTTC
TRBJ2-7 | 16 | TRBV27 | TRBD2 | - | CASRPPGSGGVYEQYF | TGTGCCAGCAGACCTCCCGGTAGCGGGGGGGTCTACGAGCAGTACTTC
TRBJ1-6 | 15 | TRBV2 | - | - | CASSPGQGYNSPLHF | TGTGCCAGCAGCCCCGGGCAGGGCTATAATTCACCCCTCCACTTT
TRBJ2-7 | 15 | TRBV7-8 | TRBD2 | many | CASSLAVAGGREQYF | TGTGCCAGCAGCTTAGCGGTAGCGGGGGGTAGGGAGCAGTACTTC
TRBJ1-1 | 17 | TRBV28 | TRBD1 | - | CASSSPRQGGVNTEAFF | TGTGCCAGCAGTTCCCCCCGACAGGGGGGGGTGAACACTGAAGCTTTCTTT
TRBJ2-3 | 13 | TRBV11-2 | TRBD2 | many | CASSTSGGDTQYF | TGTGCCAGCTCGACTAGCGGGGGTGATACGCAGTATTTT
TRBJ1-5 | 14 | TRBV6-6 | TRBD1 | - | CASSYGTDNQPQHF | TGTGCCAGCAGTTACGGGACAGACAATCAGCCCCAGCATTTT
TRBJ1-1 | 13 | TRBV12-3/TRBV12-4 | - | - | CAGRNGLNTEAFF | TGTGCCGGACGTAATGGGCTGAACACTGAAGCTTTCTTT
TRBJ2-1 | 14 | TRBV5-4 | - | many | CASSLGDGYNEQFF | TGTGCCAGCAGCTTGGGGGACGGATACAATGAGCAGTTCTTC
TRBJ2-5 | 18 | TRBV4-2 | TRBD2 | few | CASSQDNRASGVRETQYF | TGTGCCAGCAGCCAAGATAACCGTGCTAGCGGCGTGAGAGAGACCCAGTACTTC
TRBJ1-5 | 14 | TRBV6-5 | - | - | CASSPDGGNQPQHF | TGTGCCAGCAGCCCCGATGGAGGCAATCAGCCCCAGCATTTT
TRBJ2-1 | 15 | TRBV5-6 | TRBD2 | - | CASSPFKRGDNEQFF | TGTGCCAGCAGCCCGTTCAAGCGGGGGGACAATGAGCAGTTCTTC
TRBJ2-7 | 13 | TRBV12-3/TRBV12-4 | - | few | CASSSGPFYEQYF | TGTGCCAGCAGCTCCGGCCCATTCTACGAGCAGTACTTC
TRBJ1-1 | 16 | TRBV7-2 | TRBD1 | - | CASSPDRVAMNTEAFF | TGTGCCAGCAGCCCGGACAGGGTTGCCATGAACACTGAAGCTTTCTTT
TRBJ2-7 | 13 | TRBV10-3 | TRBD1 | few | CAIRDGQGYEQYF | TGTGCCATCAGAGACGGACAGGGCTACGAGCAGTACTTC
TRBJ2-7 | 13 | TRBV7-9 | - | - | CASSPMGGHEQYF | TGTGCCAGCAGCCCCATGGGGGGCCACGAGCAGTACTTC
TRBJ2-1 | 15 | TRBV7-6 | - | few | CASSPPGGWYNEQFF | TGTGCCAGCAGCCCCCCGGGTGGATGGTACAATGAGCAGTTCTTC
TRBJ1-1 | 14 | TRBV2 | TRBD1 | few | CASSTGTGGNEAFF | TGTGCCAGCAGCACCGGGACAGGGGGCAATGAAGCTTTCTTT
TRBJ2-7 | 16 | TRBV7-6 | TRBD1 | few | CASSPGTGAKAYEQYF | TGTGCCAGCAGCCCAGGGACAGGGGCAAAAGCCTACGAGCAGTACTTC
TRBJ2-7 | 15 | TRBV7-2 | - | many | CASSWRGQLAYEQYF | TGTGCCAGCAGTTGGAGGGGGCAGCTAGCCTACGAGCAGTACTTC
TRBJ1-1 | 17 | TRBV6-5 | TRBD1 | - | CASRPTGQGNPNTEAFF | TGTGCCAGCAGACCCACCGGACAGGGGAACCCGAACACTGAAGCTTTCTTT
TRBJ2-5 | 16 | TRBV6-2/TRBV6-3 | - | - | CASSYSNGGPQETQYF | TGTGCCAGCAGTTACTCGAACGGGGGGCCGCAAGAGACCCAGTACTTC
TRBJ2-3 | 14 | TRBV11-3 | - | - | CASSSMTNTDTQYF | TGTGCCAGCAGCTCGATGACCAACACAGATACGCAGTATTTT
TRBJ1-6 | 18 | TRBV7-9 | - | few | CASSLARANKEGNSPLHF | TGTGCCAGCAGCTTAGCGCGGGCCAACAAAGAGGGAAATTCACCCCTCCACTTT
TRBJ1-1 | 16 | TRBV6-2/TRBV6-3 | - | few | CASSYSIRVMNTEAFF | TGTGCCAGCAGTTACTCGATAAGGGTTATGAACACTGAAGCTTTCTTT
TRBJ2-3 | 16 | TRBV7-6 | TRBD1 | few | CASSVYRGPSPDTQYF | TGTGCCAGCAGCGTATACAGGGGCCCATCCCCAGATACGCAGTATTTT
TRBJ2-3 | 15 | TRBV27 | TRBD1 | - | CASSPRDRATDTQYF | TGTGCCAGCAGTCCCCGGGACAGGGCTACAGATACGCAGTATTTT
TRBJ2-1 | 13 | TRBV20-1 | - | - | CSARTRHGNEQFF | TGCAGTGCTCGGACTCGACACGGCAATGAGCAGTTCTTC
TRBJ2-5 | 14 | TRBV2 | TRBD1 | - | CASYRDRAEKTQYF | TGTGCCAGCTACCGGGACAGGGCCGAAAAGACCCAGTACTTC
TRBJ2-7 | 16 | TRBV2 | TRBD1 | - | CASSVIPGQDSYEQYF | TGTGCCAGCAGTGTCATTCCGGGACAGGACTCCTACGAGCAGTACTTC
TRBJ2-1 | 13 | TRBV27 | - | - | CASSLSRGSEQFF | TGTGCCAGCAGTTTATCCCGGGGAAGTGAGCAGTTCTTC
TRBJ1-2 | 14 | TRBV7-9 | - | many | CASSLVGQNYGYTF | TGTGCCAGCAGCTTAGTAGGGCAGAACTATGGCTACACCTTC
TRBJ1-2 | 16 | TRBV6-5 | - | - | CASRNFPGQSYYGYTF | TGTGCCAGCAGAAACTTTCCGGGACAAAGCTACTATGGCTACACCTTC
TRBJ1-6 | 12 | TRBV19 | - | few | CASGTGNSPLHF | TGTGCCAGCGGTACAGGGAATTCACCCCTCCACTTT
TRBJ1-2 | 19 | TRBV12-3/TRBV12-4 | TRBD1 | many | CASSFYDSTGETAKYGYTF | TGTGCCAGCAGTTTTTATGACTCGACAGGGGAAACCGCGAAATATGGCTACACCTTC